A selection of T cell receptor beta chains follows, all from one sample in a study of read filtering for tumor transcriptome and immune sequencing. MiXCR was run by TCRdb on the reads, yielding one entry per CDR3 protein. The sample shows over 50,000 distinct CDR3 sequences, about 21% of them seen only once. The sequenced sample consisted of a population of CD138-negative cells sorted from bone marrow. Receptor source: a donor over 35 with multiple myeloma. The CDR3 runs from the conserved cysteine through the conserved F or W. D genes are given only for firm matches. Some rows have no size entry. The others give once, few or many, or a class for an expanded clone.

J: TRBJ2-7; size: NA; D: TRBD2; V: TRBV20-1; DNA: TGCAGTGCTAGAGATTTAACTAGCGGGAGTAGGCTTTACTACGAGCAGTACTTC; CDR3: CSARDLTSGSRLYYEQYF
J: TRBJ1-1; size: many; D: NA; V: TRBV29-1; DNA: TGCAGCGGGGGGAACACTGAAGCTTTCTTT; CDR3: CSGGNTEAFF
J: TRBJ2-3; size: many; D: NA; V: TRBV7-3; DNA: TGTGCCAGCAGCAGCCCAAGTGGCGAAGATACGCAGTATTTT; CDR3: CASSSPSGEDTQYF
J: TRBJ2-2; size: many; D: NA; V: TRBV27; DNA: TGTGCCAGCAACTTTCAAGGGGACGCTGGGTCCGGGGAGCTGTTTTTT; CDR3: CASNFQGDAGSGELFF
J: TRBJ1-5; size: NA; D: TRBD1; V: TRBV10-3; DNA: TGTGCCATCAGTAGGACAGGGGGCAATCAGCCCCAGCATTTT; CDR3: CAISRTGGNQPQHF
J: TRBJ1-1; size: many; D: NA; V: TRBV18; DNA: TGTGCCAGCTCACCGCGCAGCGACAGTGGGTGGGCTTTCTTT; CDR3: CASSPRSDSGWAFF
J: TRBJ2-7; size: many; D: NA; V: TRBV16; DNA: TGTGCCAGCACCCTTAACAGGGCAGACTACGAGCAGTACTTC; CDR3: CASTLNRADYEQYF
J: TRBJ2-3; size: many; D: TRBD2; V: TRBV7-2; DNA: TGTGCCAGCAGCTTAGCAACGCGGGGGGGCATCCGGACAAGCACAGATACGCAGTATTTT; CDR3: CASSLATRGGIRTSTDTQYF
J: TRBJ2-3; size: NA; D: TRBD2; V: TRBV4-2; DNA: TGTGCCAGCAGCCTAAAAGGAACGGGGGGGCATACAGATACGCAGTATTTT; CDR3: CASSLKGTGGHTDTQYF
J: TRBJ2-1; size: many; D: NA; V: TRBV11-2; DNA: TGTGCCAGCAGCTTCAGGGGCTACAATGAGCAGTTCTTC; CDR3: CASSFRGYNEQFF
J: TRBJ2-3; size: NA; D: NA; V: TRBV14; DNA: TGTGCCAGCAGCCAAGATTTGGGGGGCCGGACAGATACGCTGTATTTT; CDR3: CASSQDLGGRTDTLYF
J: TRBJ1-2; size: few; D: TRBD1; V: TRBV19; DNA: TGTGCCAGTAGGACAGGGGGCAGTAGCTATGGCTACACCTTC; CDR3: CASRTGGSSYGYTF
J: TRBJ2-7; size: NA; D: NA; V: TRBV6-5; DNA: TGTGCCAGCAGTTACTCGATGCTCACCTACGAGCAGTACTTC; CDR3: CASSYSMLTYEQYF
J: TRBJ2-1; size: many; D: TRBD2; V: TRBV6-2/TRBV6-3; DNA: TGTGCCAGCAGTCGACTAGCGGTCTCGTACAATGAGCAGTTCTTC; CDR3: CASSRLAVSYNEQFF
J: TRBJ2-6; size: many; D: NA; V: TRBV20-1; DNA: TGCAGTGCCCACCAATTCGGCAATTCAGGGGCCAACGTCCTGACTTTC; CDR3: CSAHQFGNSGANVLTF
J: TRBJ1-2; size: many; D: TRBD1; V: TRBV20-1; DNA: TGCAGTGCTTTACCCAACCCGGGACAGGGGGCCGGCTACACCTTC; CDR3: CSALPNPGQGAGYTF
J: TRBJ1-1; size: NA; D: NA; V: TRBV30; DNA: TGTGCCTGCCCCCTCAGAGGCACTGAAGCTTTCTTT; CDR3: CACPLRGTEAFF
J: TRBJ2-7; size: many; D: NA; V: TRBV5-1; DNA: TGCGCCAGCAGCTTGGAGGAGCCCCCCTACGAGCAGTACTTC; CDR3: CASSLEEPPYEQYF
J: TRBJ2-1; size: many; D: NA; V: TRBV5-1; DNA: TGCGCCAGCAGCTTTGGAGGGCAGAGCTCCTACAATGAGCAGTTCTTC; CDR3: CASSFGGQSSYNEQFF
J: TRBJ2-2; size: many; D: NA; V: TRBV30; DNA: TGTGCCTGGAGTCCGCTAGCCGAAAACACCGGGGAGCTGTTTTTT; CDR3: CAWSPLAENTGELFF
J: TRBJ2-3; size: NA; D: NA; V: TRBV5-1; DNA: TGCGCCAGCAGCTCGAAGGGAGATACGCAGTATTTT; CDR3: CASSSKGDTQYF
J: TRBJ2-7; size: NA; D: NA; V: TRBV20-1; DNA: TGCAGTGCTAAGGGAGCTACCTACGAGCAGTACTTC; CDR3: CSAKGATYEQYF
J: TRBJ2-3; size: many; D: NA; V: TRBV29-1; DNA: TGCAGCGTTGATCAGGGGACTAGCACAGATACGCAGTATTTT; CDR3: CSVDQGTSTDTQYF
J: TRBJ1-2; size: NA; D: NA; V: TRBV2; DNA: TGTGCCAGCAGGGATATGACAGTGGCGTTACAGTATGGCTACACCTTC; CDR3: CASRDMTVALQYGYTF
J: TRBJ1-1; size: NA; D: TRBD1; V: TRBV7-6; DNA: TGTGCCAGCAGGCTGACAGGGAGCACTGAAGCTTTCTTT; CDR3: CASRLTGSTEAFF
J: TRBJ1-4; size: many; D: NA; V: TRBV11-2; DNA: TGTGCCAGCAGCCAAAACCGACAGAAACTGTTTTTT; CDR3: CASSQNRQKLFF
J: TRBJ2-1; size: many; D: NA; V: TRBV27; DNA: TGTGCCAGCACCGCCGGGTCGTTACAATACAATGAGCAGTTCTTC; CDR3: CASTAGSLQYNEQFF
J: TRBJ1-5; size: few; D: NA; V: TRBV12-3/TRBV12-4; DNA: TGTGCCAGCAGTTTAATAGGAGGCAATCAGCCCCAGCATTTT; CDR3: CASSLIGGNQPQHF
J: TRBJ2-2; size: many; D: TRBD1; V: TRBV6-6; DNA: TGTGCCAGCAGTTACTCGGGACAGGGGACCGGGGAGCTGTTTTTT; CDR3: CASSYSGQGTGELFF
J: TRBJ1-5; size: many; D: TRBD1; V: TRBV24-1; DNA: TGTGCCACCAGTGATCCGACAGGGGTAGGTCAGCCCCAGCATTTT; CDR3: CATSDPTGVGQPQHF
J: TRBJ1-1; size: NA; D: NA; V: TRBV5-1; DNA: TGCGCCAGCAGCTTGGGTGGGAACACTGAAGCTTCCTTT; CDR3: CASSLGGNTEASF
J: TRBJ1-1; size: NA; D: NA; V: TRBV4-2; DNA: TGTGCCAGCAGCCAAGCACGGGGGAGCACTGAAGCTTTCTTT; CDR3: CASSQARGSTEAFF
J: TRBJ2-5; size: many; D: TRBD2; V: TRBV7-6; DNA: TGTGCCAGCAGCCCAAAGCCCGGGACTAGCGGGGGGACCTCCTTTGGGACCCAGTACTTC; CDR3: CASSPKPGTSGGTSFGTQYF
J: TRBJ2-5; size: many; D: NA; V: TRBV20-1; DNA: TGCAGTGCGAGACTTCAGGGCCAAGAGACCCAGTACTTC; CDR3: CSARLQGQETQYF
J: TRBJ2-4; size: many; D: NA; V: TRBV7-3; DNA: TGTGCCAGCAGCTTAAGTCCCCACGGGTCCGGCAAAAACATTCAGTACTTC; CDR3: CASSLSPHGSGKNIQYF
J: TRBJ1-5; size: few; D: NA; V: TRBV27; DNA: TGTGCCAGCAGTTTACCCGGACAGCCCCAGCATTTT; CDR3: CASSLPGQPQHF
J: TRBJ2-1; size: few; D: TRBD2; V: TRBV11-2; DNA: TGTGCCAGCAGGAGGACTACCGGGACTAGCGGGGGAAGCTCCTACAATGAGCAGTTCTTC; CDR3: CASRRTTGTSGGSSYNEQFF
J: TRBJ2-2; size: few; D: NA; V: TRBV20-1; DNA: TGCAGTGCGCCTACGACTAGGGCGAACACCGGGGAGCTGTTTTTT; CDR3: CSAPTTRANTGELFF
J: TRBJ1-1; size: many; D: NA; V: TRBV19; DNA: TGTGCCAGTAGTAAGGACAGTTTCTTGGCTTTCTTT; CDR3: CASSKDSFLAFF
J: TRBJ2-7; size: many; D: NA; V: TRBV7-3; DNA: TGTGCCAGCAGCCTAATATTCTCCTACGAGCAGTACTTC; CDR3: CASSLIFSYEQYF
J: TRBJ2-7; size: once; D: NA; V: TRBV4-2; DNA: TGTGCCCGCAGCCAAGATACCGTGGAGAGCTCCTACGAGCAGTACTTC; CDR3: CARSQDTVESSYEQYF
J: TRBJ2-7; size: NA; D: NA; V: TRBV2; DNA: TGTGCCAGCAGTGGAGAGGACGGCTCTTACGAGCAGTACTTC; CDR3: CASSGEDGSYEQYF
J: TRBJ2-1; size: medium-sized; D: TRBD1; V: TRBV7-7; DNA: TGTGCTAGCAGCTTAGGACAGGGCGGTACCACTGAGCAGTTCTTC; CDR3: CASSLGQGGTTEQFF
J: TRBJ2-2; size: many; D: NA; V: TRBV21-1; DNA: TGTGCCAGCAGCAAAGGGGAGAGGGGCCTCACCGGGGAGCTGTTTTTT; CDR3: CASSKGERGLTGELFF
J: TRBJ2-7; size: many; D: TRBD1; V: TRBV7-9; DNA: TGTGCCAGCAGCTTAGGTCAGGGCTGGGACAGGGGAGACGAGCAGTACTTC; CDR3: CASSLGQGWDRGDEQYF
J: TRBJ2-6; size: NA; D: NA; V: TRBV20-1; DNA: TGCAGTGCTAGCGTGACTGGGGTCAACGTCCTGACTTTC; CDR3: CSASVTGVNVLTF
J: TRBJ2-7; size: NA; D: TRBD1; V: TRBV23-1; DNA: TGCGCCAGCAGTGTCCCTCAACCGGGACAGACCTACGAGCAGTACTTC; CDR3: CASSVPQPGQTYEQYF
J: TRBJ2-2; size: NA; D: NA; V: TRBV7-8; DNA: TGTGCCAGCAGTAAGGGAAACGGGGAGCTGTTTTTT; CDR3: CASSKGNGELFF
J: TRBJ2-2; size: many; D: NA; V: TRBV5-1; DNA: TGCGCCAGCAGCAGCAGGAGTAACACCGGGGAGCTGTTTTTT; CDR3: CASSSRSNTGELFF
J: TRBJ2-5; size: NA; D: NA; V: TRBV29-1; DNA: TGCAGCGTTGAAGGTCGCGGGGTTCCAGAGACCCAGTACTTC; CDR3: CSVEGRGVPETQYF
J: TRBJ2-2; size: NA; D: NA; V: TRBV7-2; DNA: TGTGCCAGCAGCTTAAATGACTATAGCACCGGGGAGCTGTTTTTT; CDR3: CASSLNDYSTGELFF
J: TRBJ2-3; size: many; D: TRBD1; V: TRBV7-3; DNA: TGTGCCAGTCAGGGGGCGCGGACAGATACGCAGTATTTT; CDR3: CASQGARTDTQYF
J: TRBJ2-1; size: many; D: TRBD1; V: TRBV18; DNA: TGTGCCAGCTCACCACCGAGACAGGGGCAGTACAATGAGCAGTTCTTC; CDR3: CASSPPRQGQYNEQFF